This T cell receptor beta chain came from a study of blood T cell repertoires in COVID-19. This CDR3 has 15 residues. CDR1 is SGHVS, CDR2 FNYEAQ, per germline. Trimming took 5 bases from V and 3 from J, leaving 16 bases between them. Clones were read by immunoSEQ multiplex PCR, and TCRdb kept only the in-frame ones, dropping some. This sample has around 340,000 clones, with 80% to 90% found just once. Source material: PBMCs or T cells enriched from blood (not recorded which). The receptor was derived from a woman in her thirties or forties with acute COVID-19. This chain joins TRBV7-6 and TRBJ1-1; D gene unclear. The CDR3 nucleotides read TGTGCCAGCAGCCCTCGCCCCGGGAAGGACACTGAAGCTTTCTTT. As protein: CASSPRPGKDTEAFF.